These 10 T cell receptor beta chains share one sample of origin, sequenced in a study of graft-versus-host responses after intestinal transplantation. Sequencing used immunoSEQ multiplex PCR; TCRdb keeps in-frame clones, though not all of them. The table lists approximately 33,000 clones, about four fifths of them singletons, with approximately 20% in the top ten. These receptors lack a known antigen. The sample was unstimulated CD8+ T cells sorted from spleen or lymph node cells, taken before intestinal transplant. Receptor source: a human donor who received an intestinal transplant.

Here the CDR3 reads CASSPTKGATSGSSYEQYF. The DNA of the CDR3 is TGTGCCAGCAGCCCGACAAAGGGGGCGACTAGCGGGAGCTCCTACGAGCAGTACTTC. The chain combines TRBV7-9 with TRBJ2-7; 12 bases fit TRBD2. V was clipped by 5 bases and J by 0 bases; unmatched bases: 14. This CDR3 has 19 residues. Germline CDR1 is SEHNR and CDR2 is FQNEAQ (reference sequence).

DNA of the CDR3: TGTGCCAGCAGTGAAGGGGACAGGGGGGCCTACGAGCAGTACTTC. Its translation is CASSEGDRGAYEQYF. This chain connects TRBV2 to TRBJ2-7; 11 bases align to TRBD1. Trimming removed 1 base from V and 2 bases from J; junction bases left unmatched: 1. Germline CDR1 and CDR2: SNHLY and FYNNEI. CDR3 size: 15 residues.

V is TRBV4-1 and J is TRBJ2-7; tentatively, D is TRBD1 (5 bases). The germline V and J ends were trimmed by 2 bases and 5 bases, with 16 bases remaining between them. The CDR3 is 15 residues long. From germline, CDR1 is MGHRA and CDR2 YSYEKL. In nucleotides, the CDR3 is TGCGCCAGCAGCCAAAGGGTCTCAGGGCCCCACGAGCAGTACTTC. Amino acid sequence: CASSQRVSGPHEQYF.

V and J are TRBV6-1 and TRBJ1-2; tentatively, D is TRBD1 (5 bases). This CDR3 comprises 14 residues. Germline CDR1 and CDR2: MNHNS and SASEGT. V lost 6 bases, J lost 4 bases, and 15 bases lay in between. This CDR3 reads CASRHRTDRYGYTF. In nucleotides, the CDR3 is TGTGCCAGCAGACACAGGACGGACCGCTATGGCTACACCTTC.

This clone was observed a handful of times. The gene calls are TRBV6-4 and TRBJ2-1; TRBD2 matches 10 bases. V was pared by 4 bases and J by 9 bases, with 9 bases of the junction left unmatched. Per germline, CDR1 MRHNA and CDR2 SNTAGT. This CDR3 spans 15 amino acids. The CDR3 loop is CASSVSASGSSEQFF. CDR3 DNA: TGTGCCAGCAGTGTGTCGGCTAGCGGGAGTAGTGAGCAGTTCTTC.

The gene calls are TRBV27 and TRBJ2-7, with 12 bases fitting TRBD1. There are 14 residues in the CDR3. Germline V lookup: CDR1 MNHEY, CDR2 SMNVEV (reference sequence). J was trimmed by 5 bases and V by 5 bases; bases with no gene match: 4. In DNA, the CDR3 is TGTGCCAGCAGTCCCGGGACAGGGGGCCACGAGCAGTACTTC. Protein sequence: CASSPGTGGHEQYF.

V and J are TRBV25-1 and TRBJ2-5; TRBD2 is a possible D gene (5 bases). This CDR3 comprises 15 residues. Trimming left V 0 bases short and J 5 bases short, with 13 bases between. Looked up from germline, CDR1 is MGHDK and CDR2 is SYGVNS. DNA for the CDR3: TGTGCCAGCAGTGAATATGAGGGAGTGTTGGAGACCCAGTACTTC. This codes for CASSEYEGVLETQYF.

The chain links TRBV28 to TRBJ2-7; 9 nucleotides align to TRBD1. CDR1 and CDR2 from the germline V gene are MDHEN and SYDVKM. CDR3 length: 15 residues. Unmatched junction bases numbered 8, after V lost 5 bases and J lost 3 bases. This CDR3 is CASSRRQGVNYEQYF. The CDR3 nucleotides read TGTGCCAGCAGTCGTAGACAGGGGGTTAACTACGAGCAGTACTTC. The full variable domain, its missing parts supplied by reference TRBV28 and TRBJ2-7, is DVKVTQSSRYLVKRTGEKVFLECVQDMDHENMFWYRQDPGLGLRLIYFSYDVKMKEKGDIPEGYSVSREKKERFSLILESASTNQTSMYLCASSRRQGVNYEQYFGPGTRLTVT.

The rearrangement uses TRBV27 and TRBJ2-7; TRBD2 matches 8 bases. Germline CDR1 MNHEY, CDR2 SMNVEV (reference sequence). The junction had 5 bases not matched to a gene; V was cut back by 1 base and J by 0 bases. The CDR3 consists of 16 residues. This CDR3 is CASSLYGTRPSYEQYF. CDR3 DNA: TGTGCCAGCAGTTTATACGGGACTAGGCCCTCCTACGAGCAGTACTTC.

The chain links TRBV21-1 to TRBJ1-1; TRBD1 is the table's D call, not checked against the DNA. TRBV21-1 is a documented pseudogene. This CDR3 has 12 residues. As DNA, the CDR3 is TGTGCCAGCAGCCCTGGGGACAGGGCCGCTTTCTTT. Translating gives CASSPGDRAAFF.